What follows describes a single T cell receptor beta chain. This specimen belongs to a study of blood T cell repertoires in COVID-19. Across the study: Samples taken during acute and convalescent COVID-19 were collected in the United States, Italy and Spain. Sources were T cells, B-cell-depleted T cells, or PBMCs; the material itself was cDNA or gDNA.

Methods used by the authors: Reference gene primer amplification yielded estimated nucleated cell counts. Produced via immunoSEQ multiplex PCR; TCRdb's table is partial and in-frame only. That table is the source of V, J and clone size, and D and trimming were worked out from the DNA. This table holds hundreds of thousands of clones, around nine tenths found once. The CDR3 length is 18 residues. Germline loops: CDR1 LGHNA, CDR2 YNFKEQ. Trimming stripped 2 bases from V and 3 bases from J, with 19 bases between. The chain couples TRBV4-2 to TRBJ2-2; tentatively, D is TRBD2 (6 bases). Material for sequencing was peripheral blood. The TCR was taken from a man between 35 and 55 years old with acute or convalescent COVID-19. The CDR3 sequence: CASSQLRGTGRDTGELFF. The CDR3 nucleotides are TGTGCCAGCAGCCAACTTCGCGGGACCGGGCGGGACACCGGGGAGCTGTTTTTT.